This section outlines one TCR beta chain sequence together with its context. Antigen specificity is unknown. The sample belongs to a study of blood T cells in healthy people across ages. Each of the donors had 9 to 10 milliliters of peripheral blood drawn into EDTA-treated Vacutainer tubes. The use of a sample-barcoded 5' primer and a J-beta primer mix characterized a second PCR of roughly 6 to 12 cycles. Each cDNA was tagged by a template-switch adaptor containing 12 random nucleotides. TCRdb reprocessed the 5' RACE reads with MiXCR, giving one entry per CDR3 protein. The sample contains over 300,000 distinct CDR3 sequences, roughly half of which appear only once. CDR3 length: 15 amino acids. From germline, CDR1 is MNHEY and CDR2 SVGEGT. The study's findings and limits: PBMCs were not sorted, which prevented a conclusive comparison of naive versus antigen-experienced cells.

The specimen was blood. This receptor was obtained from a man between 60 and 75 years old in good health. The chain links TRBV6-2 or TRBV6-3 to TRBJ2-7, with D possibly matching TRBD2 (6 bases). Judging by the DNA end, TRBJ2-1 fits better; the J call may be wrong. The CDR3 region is CASSYPRGKYNEQFF. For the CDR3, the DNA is TGTGCCAGCAGTTACCCCCGGGGGAAGTACAATGAGCAGTTCTTC.